This note documents a single T cell receptor (beta chain) sequence. The sample belongs to a study of cytomegalovirus exposure and HLA in healthy donors. The overall study: Researchers previously reported finding 90 million to 120 million unique TCR beta sequences from around 200 million T cells.

V lost 1 base, J lost 3 bases, and 4 bases stayed unmatched. Germline assignment: CDR1 MNHNS and CDR2 SASEGT. This CDR3 is built from 15 residues. Primers for the PCR totalled 60 Vbeta and 13 Jbeta. The data were produced by immunoSEQ multiplex PCR, yet TCRdb's version contains in-frame clones alone and is incomplete. The top ten hold 0.63% of the sample, which has approximately 220,000 clones, just over 75% seen once. This clonotype originated in a man aged 18-30 years in good health and CMV-seronegative. The J gene is TRBJ2-7, the V gene TRBV6-1, with 9 bases identical to TRBD1. Sequencing input: PBMCs. In DNA, the CDR3 is TGTGCCAGCAGTGAAGTAACAGGGGGCGACTACGAGCAGTACTTC. This encodes CASSEVTGGDYEQYF.